The next 27 T cell receptor beta chains were all read from a single sample in a study of molecular identifiers for immune sequencing clone quantification. A single record per CDR3 protein comes from TCRdb applying MiXCR to the PCR reads. Seen here are under 800,000 distinct CDR3 sequences, around 25% observed once, and the top ten hold about 0.73%. The sequenced sample was naive CD8+ T cells from blood, with Jurkat cell RNA spiked in. Subset reported: FACS-sorted CD8+CD4-CCR7+CD45RA+ naive T cells. These receptors came from a human donor in good health. Some libraries in this study had Jurkat cell RNA spiked in.

For the CDR3, the DNA is TGTGCCAGCAGCATAGGACCCTCCTACGAGCAGTACTTC. As protein: CASSIGPSYEQYF. V usage is TRBV19 and J usage is TRBJ2-7; D gene unclear. V was pared by 9 bases and J by 0 bases, with 12 bases between. This CDR3 is 13 amino acids long. CDR1 and CDR2 (germline): LNHDA, SQIVND (reference sequence).

In this sample, this clonotype turned up a few times. The V and J genes are TRBV9 and TRBJ2-5; D not resolved. The V gene lost 0 bases and the J gene lost 2 bases, with 8 bases spanning the gap. CDR1 and CDR2 (germline): SGDLS, YYNGEE. This CDR3 region has 14 residues. Here the CDR3 DNA reads TGTGCCAGCAGCGTAGTGGCAGAGCAAGAGACCCAGTACTTC. Translation: CASSVVAEQETQYF.

This clonotype was seen repeatedly, ten times or more. The J gene is TRBJ2-7, the V gene TRBV19; D gene unclear. From germline, CDR1 is LNHDA and CDR2 SQIVND (reference sequence). Trimming shortened V by 3 bases and J by 3 bases, and 9 bases separated the two germline ends. The CDR3 consists of 13 residues. The CDR3 region has the DNA TGTGCCAGTAGTATCGCCCTGGTCTACGAGCAGTACTTC. It translates to CASSIALVYEQYF.

This clonotype showed up many times. The rearrangement joins TRBV6-2 or TRBV6-3 to TRBJ2-7; D call uncertain. CDR3 size: 13 residues. The germline V gene has CDR1 MNHEY and CDR2 SVGEGT. Trimming cost V 8 bases and J 0 bases, with 11 bases left between them. In DNA form, the CDR3 reads TGTGCCAGCTCCGCGGTAGACTCCTACGAGCAGTACTTC. Protein: CASSAVDSYEQYF.

This clonotype was recorded a few times. The chain uses TRBV7-9 and TRBJ2-7; D may be TRBD1 or TRBD2 (5 bases each). The germline V gene has CDR1 SEHNR and CDR2 FQNEAQ (reference sequence). CDR3 size: 17 residues. V was trimmed by 2 bases and J by 0 bases, leaving 17 bases between them. The chain's CDR3 is CASSLPRGVPFSYEQYF. The CDR3 region has the DNA TGTGCCAGCAGCTTACCCCGAGGGGTCCCCTTCTCCTACGAGCAGTACTTC.

This clonotype was observed a handful of times. J is TRBJ2-5 and V is TRBV30, with D perhaps matching TRBD1 (5 bases). V was pared by 1 base and J by 4 bases, with 10 bases between. Germline loops: CDR1 GTSNPN, CDR2 SVGIG (reference sequence). The CDR3 covers 13 residues. CDR3: CAWSEGIGETQYF. The CDR3 region has the DNA TGTGCCTGGAGTGAGGGGATAGGAGAGACCCAGTACTTC.

The V and J genes are TRBV28 and TRBJ2-7; maybe TRBD2 (5 bases). CDR3 size: 15 residues. The germline V gene encodes CDR1 MDHEN and CDR2 SYDVKM. V lost 4 bases and J 1 base, leaving 14 bases between the germline ends. The CDR3 nucleotides read TGTGCCAGCAGTTCTGTCGGGGTGACTTCCTACGAGCAGTACTTC. Its protein is CASSSVGVTSYEQYF.

This clonotype appeared many times. The genes are TRBV9 and TRBJ2-2; TRBD2 is a possible D gene (6 bases). V was clipped by 4 bases and J by 4 bases, with 17 bases between them. This CDR3 spans 16 amino acids. Germline V gene sequence: CDR1 SGDLS, CDR2 YYNGEE. CDR3 coding DNA: TGTGCCAGCAGCACCCACGCTAGCGAGATCACCGGGGAGCTGTTTTTT. The encoded protein is CASSTHASEITGELFF.

About this clonotype itself: One base away lies a much larger clone, so this may be a sequencing read error. The V gene is TRBV6-2 or TRBV6-3, the J gene TRBJ2-4, with no clear D. Trimming cost V 5 bases and J 8 bases, with 4 bases left between them. The CDR3 totals 10 residues. Per the germline V gene, CDR1 is MNHEY and CDR2 is SVGEGT. CDR3 protein: CASSQDIQYF. For the CDR3, the DNA is TGTGCCAGCAGTCAAGACATTCAGTACTTC.

The table lists this clonotype with many counts. The chain uses TRBV28 and TRBJ2-7; TRBD2 agrees at 12 bases. This CDR3 comprises 17 residues. Per the germline V gene, CDR1 is MDHEN and CDR2 is SYDVKM. V dropped 3 bases and J dropped 5; count of bases not matched to a gene: 11. The CDR3 sequence: CASSFVLAGGSSHEQYF. The CDR3 coding sequence is TGTGCCAGCAGTTTCGTACTAGCGGGAGGATCGTCCCACGAGCAGTACTTC.

Comments on this clonotype: Just one base apart from a much larger clone, this may be a read error. The chain recombines TRBV29-1 with TRBJ1-1; D is possibly TRBD1 (5 bases). Germline values: CDR1 SQVTM, CDR2 ANQGSEA. The CDR3 has 13 amino acids. Trimming removed 1 base at V and 3 bases at J, with 9 bases between. This CDR3 is CSVEGGHYTEAFF. The CDR3 nucleotides read TGCAGCGTTGAAGGGGGCCATTACACTGAAGCTTTCTTT.

This clonotype was counted between two and nine times. This chain uses TRBV4-1 with TRBJ1-4; D might be TRBD1 (6 bases). The CDR3 totals 18 residues. CDR1 and CDR2 from the germline V gene are MGHRA and YSYEKL. The V end lost 1 base, the J end lost 1 base, and 16 bases lay between the germline ends. The CDR3 reads CASSQADRSRKTNEKLFF. In DNA, the CDR3 is TGCGCCAGCAGCCAAGCTGACAGGTCCCGCAAAACTAATGAAAAACTGTTTTTT.

The chain carries TRBV28 and TRBJ2-5; D is ambiguous. This CDR3 is built from 12 residues. V was pared by 2 bases and J by 5 bases, with 6 bases between. Germline CDR1 reads MDHEN; CDR2 reads SYDVKM. Here the CDR3 DNA reads TGTGCCAGCAGTTTAAGTGCGGAGACCCAGTACTTC. Residues: CASSLSAETQYF.

This clonotype was seen repeatedly, ten times or more. The rearrangement joins TRBV28 to TRBJ2-7, with 7 bases aligning to TRBD1. Germline values: CDR1 MDHEN, CDR2 SYDVKM. The trim removed 7 bases at V and 2 bases at J, leaving 8 bases unmatched. The CDR3 is made up of 14 amino acids. The CDR3 DNA sequence: TGTGCCAGCATCCCCTCGACAGGGACCTACGAGCAGTACTTC. As protein: CASIPSTGTYEQYF.

The sample holds one count of this clonotype. A junction end diverges from the germline sequence, so it may reflect a read error. The rearrangement joins TRBV6-2 or TRBV6-3 to TRBJ2-7; TRBD2 aligns across 10 bases. The germline V gene has CDR1 MNHEY and CDR2 SVGEGT. CDR3 length: 18 amino acids. The CDR3 region has the DNA TGTGCCAGCAGTTATCGCCTAGCGGGGGATCCTGTCCCCTACGAGCAGCACTTC. As protein: CASSYRLAGDPVPYEQHF.

The V gene is TRBV28, the J gene TRBJ2-7; D may be TRBD1 (6 bases). CDR1 is MDHEN, CDR2 SYDVKM, per germline. The CDR3 totals 12 residues. Trimming took 6 bases from V and 4 from J, leaving 10 bases between them. CDR3 sequence (DNA): TGTGCCAGCAGCAAGAGGGGGTACGAGCAGTACTTC. This codes for CASSKRGYEQYF.

This chain links TRBV19 with TRBJ1-2, with D possibly matching TRBD1 (6 bases). CDR1 and CDR2 (germline): LNHDA, SQIVND (reference sequence). The CDR3 covers 10 residues. V lost 10 bases and J 8 bases, leaving 11 bases between the germline ends. CDR3 nucleotides: TGTGCCACCTGGACAGCAGGCTACACCTTC. Its protein product is CATWTAGYTF.

This clonotype was seen at least ten times. This rearrangement joins TRBV6-6 to TRBJ2-7; D not resolved. Trimming stripped 4 bases from V and 4 bases from J, with 8 bases between. Germline-derived CDR1 and CDR2 are MNHNY and SVGAGI (reference sequence). The CDR3 extends over 12 amino acids. CDR3 DNA sequence: TGTGCCAGCAGTTCAGTTAGGTACGAGCAGTACTTC. It encodes CASSSVRYEQYF.

Remarks on this clonotype: A read error is possible here, since a much larger clone lies one base away. V is TRBV7-9 and J is TRBJ1-1, with D possibly being TRBD1 (5 bases). Deletions cut 5 bases from V and 0 bases from J, with 16 bases between. The CDR3 sequence is 16 residues long. Germline lookup yields CDR1 SEHNR and CDR2 FQNEAQ (reference sequence). The CDR3 here is CASSLSGGSMNTEAFF. CDR3 sequence (DNA): TGTGCCAGCAGCCTCTCCGGGGGAAGTATGAACACTGAAGCTTTCTTT.

This clonotype showed up many times. The chain couples TRBV7-2 to TRBJ2-1; 11 nucleotides line up with TRBD2. The CDR3 has 17 residues. The V gene's germline CDR1 is SGHTA and CDR2 FQGNSA. J lost 7 bases, V lost 0 bases, and 8 bases had no gene match. The CDR3 nucleotides read TGTGCCAGCAGCTTAGCGGTAGCGGGAGGGCCATTGAATGAGCAGTTCTTC. The encoded protein is CASSLAVAGGPLNEQFF.

This clonotype was seen repeatedly, ten times or more. The chain recombines TRBV10-3 with TRBJ2-5; 7 bases map to TRBD1. CDR3 length: 16 residues. The V gene end was trimmed by 2 bases and the J gene end by 1 base; junction bases not matched to a gene: 7. Germline V lookup: CDR1 ENHRY, CDR2 SYGVKD. The CDR3 sequence: CAISEDRVYGQETQYF. The CDR3 nucleotides are TGTGCCATCAGTGAGGACAGGGTATATGGCCAAGAGACCCAGTACTTC.

This chain connects TRBV19 to TRBJ2-7; D may be TRBD1 or TRBD2 (5 bases each). Trimming took 5 bases from V and 3 from J, leaving 14 bases between them. The CDR3 has 14 amino acids. Germline loops: CDR1 LNHDA, CDR2 SQIVND (reference sequence). CDR3 sequence (DNA): TGTGCCAGTAGTCATGGGACGGAGTTCTACGAGCAGTACTTC. Residues: CASSHGTEFYEQYF.

This clonotype has at least ten counts. The chain couples TRBV6-1 to TRBJ1-2; D is perhaps TRBD1 (6 bases). Germline V gives CDR1 MNHNS, CDR2 SASEGT. The CDR3 sequence is 15 residues long. The V end lost 0 bases, the J end lost 1 base, and 9 bases lay between the germline ends. DNA of the CDR3: TGTGCCAGCAGTGAAGCCGGACAGTTTAACTATGGCTACACCTTC. Its protein is CASSEAGQFNYGYTF.

The table lists this clonotype with a few counts. The chain employs TRBV24-1 and TRBJ2-1, with 9 bases that match TRBD2. This CDR3 is built from 15 residues. Germline assignment: CDR1 KGHDR and CDR2 SFDVKD. Unmatched junction bases numbered 4, after V lost 2 bases and J lost 6 bases. Here the CDR3 DNA reads TGTGCCACCAGTGATTCGCGGCGGGGGGGCAATGAGCAGTTCTTC. This translates into CATSDSRRGGNEQFF.

The chain couples TRBV6-1 to TRBJ2-3; 8 nucleotides agree with TRBD2. This CDR3 is 17 amino acids long. Trimming removed 2 bases from V and 0 bases from J; junction bases left unmatched: 7. Germline V CDR1 and CDR2: MNHNS, SASEGT. CDR3 in amino acids: CASSERGAGVSTDTQYF. DNA of the CDR3: TGTGCCAGCAGTGAACGAGGAGCGGGGGTTAGCACAGATACGCAGTATTTT.

This clonotype was seen a handful of times. V is TRBV4-1 and J is TRBJ2-7; TRBD2 aligns across 7 bases. Germline lookup yields CDR1 MGHRA and CDR2 YSYEKL. The CDR3 sequence is 16 residues long. The V segment lost 0 bases and the J segment 0 bases; nucleotides outside the gene matches: 5. CDR3 DNA: TGCGCCAGCAGCCAAGATGAAAGGGAGGGCTCCTACGAGCAGTACTTC. Translated: CASSQDEREGSYEQYF.

In the case of this clonotype: Given a much more abundant clone one base away, this may be a read error. The rearrangement links TRBV6-6 to TRBJ2-3, with D hard to call. CDR1 MNHNY and CDR2 SVGAGI come from the germline V gene (reference sequence). CDR3 length: 12 residues. Trimming stripped 6 bases from V and 5 bases from J, with 9 bases between. The CDR3 region is CASSWVEDTQYF. The CDR3 DNA reads TGTGCCAGCAGCTGGGTCGAAGATACGCAGTATTTT.